A single sample gave rise to the 25 T cell receptor beta chains below, sequenced in a study of T-cell reconstitution after alpha-beta-depleted transplantation in children. Using unique molecular identifiers, the investigators prepared the TCRbeta library. One entry per CDR3 protein results from TCRdb running MiXCR on the PCR reads. The sample yields about 690,000 distinct CDR3 sequences, 15% to 20% seen once. The sample in question was PBMCs from the stem cell graft donor, obtained from the stem cell graft. The receptors here all came from a human donor who donated a stem cell graft to a child with acute myeloid leukemia.

The chain is built from TRBV30 and TRBJ1-2; no clear D. Trimming pared 2 bases from V and 5 bases from J, leaving 9 bases between. The CDR3 covers 12 residues. Germline V gene lookup returns CDR1 GTSNPN and CDR2 SVGIG (reference sequence). The CDR3, as DNA: TGTGCCTGGAGTCGGCAGAGATATGGCTACACCTTC. Its protein product is CAWSRQRYGYTF.

The table lists this clonotype with a few counts. The chain recombines TRBV5-1 with TRBJ2-4; 9 nucleotides align to TRBD2. V was clipped by 4 bases and J by 10 bases; unmatched bases: 30. This CDR3 has 21 amino acids. Germline-derived CDR1 and CDR2 are SGHRS and YFSETQ. The CDR3 protein is CASSRERGLASSSPPKSIQYF. The CDR3 DNA is TGCGCCAGCAGCCGCGAGCGAGGACTAGCGTCAAGCTCACCACCAAAATCGATTCAGTACTTC.

The chain's CDR3 is CASSLGPLGVDTQYF. Written as DNA, the CDR3 is TGTGCCAGCAGCTTAGGCCCGCTTGGTGTGGATACGCAGTATTTT. V usage is TRBV7-2 and J usage is TRBJ2-3, with D hard to call. Trimming removed 1 base at V and 6 bases at J, with 14 bases between. This CDR3 comprises 15 residues. Germline V gives CDR1 SGHTA, CDR2 FQGNSA.

This clonotype was counted at least ten times. The chain employs TRBV24-1 and TRBJ2-1, with TRBD1 matching over 10 bases. The CDR3 runs 16 residues. Germline V gene lookup returns CDR1 KGHDR and CDR2 SFDVKD. Trimming cost V 3 bases and J 1 base; bases outside gene matches: 2. Written as DNA, the CDR3 is TGTGCCACCAGTGATGTGGGACAGGGGTCCTACAATGAGCAGTTCTTC. This translates into CATSDVGQGSYNEQFF.

This clonotype was recorded many times. The rearrangement uses TRBV20-1 and TRBJ1-1; D may be TRBD1 (5 bases). The germline V and J ends were trimmed by 5 bases and 3 bases, with 7 bases remaining between them. The germline V gene has CDR1 DFQATT and CDR2 SNEGSKA (reference sequence). The CDR3 contains 11 residues. The CDR3 region has the DNA TGCAGTGCTGGGGCGGACACTGAAGCTTTCTTT. Translating it yields CSAGADTEAFF.

This chain joins TRBV28 and TRBJ2-7, with 9 nucleotides matching TRBD1. CDR3 length equals 16 residues. Germline values: CDR1 MDHEN, CDR2 SYDVKM. Losses at the gene ends were 5 bases for V and 2 bases for J; bases not matched to a gene: 10. CDR3 amino acids: CASSARTGVGPYEQYV. CDR3 in DNA: TGTGCCAGCAGTGCCCGGACAGGGGTTGGCCCCTACGAGCAGTACGTC.

The genes are TRBV7-2 and TRBJ1-1; D remains ambiguous. There are 13 residues in the CDR3. Germline CDR1 is SGHTA and CDR2 is FQGNSA. The V end was cut by 4 bases, the J end by 5 bases, with 11 bases between. The CDR3 DNA sequence: TGTGCCAGCAGCTCGGGCCCGAGGACTGAAGCTTTCTTT. Its protein product is CASSSGPRTEAFF.

This clonotype was observed many times. The CDR3, as DNA: TGTGCCAGCAGCTCGCCCTTCAGCTCCTACAATGAGCAGTTCTTC. The encoded protein is CASSSPFSSYNEQFF. The chain combines TRBV7-2 with TRBJ2-1; the D is unclear. The CDR3 has 15 residues. The V and J ends lost 4 bases and 0 bases respectively, with 10 bases between them. The germline V gene encodes CDR1 SGHTA and CDR2 FQGNSA.

This clonotype has at least ten counts. The chain has TRBV5-5 and TRBJ2-3; the D gene is possibly TRBD1 (6 bases). This CDR3 region has 15 residues. V dropped 3 bases and J dropped 2 bases, with 13 bases sitting between them. Germline loops: CDR1 SGHKS, CDR2 YYEKEE (reference sequence). CDR3 region: CASSSWDTSTDTQYF. In nucleotides, the CDR3 is TGTGCCAGCAGCTCATGGGACACTTCCACAGATACGCAGTATTTT.

The chain combines TRBV7-2 with TRBJ2-5; D is uncertain. Trimming removed 1 base at V and 4 bases at J, with 7 bases between. The CDR3 spans 13 residues. CDR1 is SGHTA, CDR2 FQGNSA, per germline. CDR3 nucleotides: TGTGCCAGCAGCTTAGGACTTATAGAGACCCAGTACTTC. This sequence encodes CASSLGLIETQYF.

V gene TRBV20-1 combines with J gene TRBJ2-1; TRBD2 matches at 8 bases. Germline CDR1 is DFQATT and CDR2 is SNEGSKA (reference sequence). This CDR3 is built from 14 residues. V shed 5 bases, J shed 7 bases, and the junction held 10 bases outside the gene matches. The CDR3 spells CSAGGVAGINEQFF. For the CDR3, the DNA is TGCAGTGCTGGGGGGGTAGCGGGGATTAATGAGCAGTTCTTC.

There are many counts of this clonotype. The chain couples TRBV6-5 to TRBJ2-7; D is unclear. CDR1 is MNHEY, CDR2 SVGAGI, per germline. There are 16 residues in the CDR3. V gave up 2 bases and J gave up 1 base, with 15 bases separating them. The CDR3 bases are TGTGCCAGCAGTTACCGTGAGGCAGGTGGGTCCTACGAGCAGTACTTC. It yields the protein CASSYREAGGSYEQYF.

This clonotype occurred many times. V and J are TRBV6-1 and TRBJ1-4; D is perhaps TRBD1 (6 bases). Trimming pared 5 bases from V and 0 bases from J, leaving 13 bases between. The CDR3 is 16 amino acids. CDR1 is MNHNS, CDR2 SASEGT, per germline. CDR3: CASSPGQFATNEKLFF. As DNA, the CDR3 is TGTGCCAGCAGTCCCGGACAGTTTGCAACTAATGAAAAACTGTTTTTT.

This clonotype was picked up many times. The gene calls are TRBV7-7 and TRBJ2-5; D may match TRBD1 or TRBD2 (5 bases each). Germline lookup yields CDR1 SSHAT and CDR2 FNYEAQ (reference sequence). V lost 5 bases and J 2 bases, leaving 15 bases between the germline ends. This CDR3 contains 15 residues. DNA of the CDR3: TGTGCCAGCAGCCCTGGCCCGGGACGACAAGAGACCCAGTACTTC. As protein: CASSPGPGRQETQYF.

Notes on this clonotype: This may be a read error: a much more frequent sequence differs by one nucleotide. The V gene is TRBV4-1, the J gene TRBJ2-5; TRBD2 matches at 7 bases. The CDR3 runs to 14 residues. Germline assignment: CDR1 MGHRA and CDR2 YSYEKL. Trimming removed 1 base from V and 5 bases from J; junction bases left unmatched: 4. CDR3 amino acids: CASSQVGEGETQYF. The CDR3 bases are TGCGCCAGCAGCCAAGTTGGGGAGGGGGAGACCCAGTACTTC.

This clonotype was seen ten or more times. The J gene is TRBJ2-5, the V gene TRBV10-3, with D possibly TRBD2 on 7 matching bases. The V gene lost 2 bases and the J gene lost 3 bases, with 13 bases spanning the gap. Germline V gene lookup returns CDR1 ENHRY and CDR2 SYGVKD. The CDR3 covers 15 residues. CDR3 in DNA: TGTGCCATCAGTGAGCAGGGAGGGGGAGAAGAGACCCAGTACTTC. Its protein product is CAISEQGGGEETQYF.

In the case of this clonotype: Just one base apart from a much larger clone, this may be a read error. The rearrangement links TRBV20-1 to TRBJ2-1, with 10 bases fitting TRBD1. Germline V gene data show CDR1 as DFQATT and CDR2 as SNEGSKA (reference sequence). V shed 5 bases and J 1 base; nucleotides not matched to a gene: 5. This CDR3 comprises 15 residues. The CDR3 region is CSAGKGQGSYNEQFF. CDR3 coding DNA: TGCAGTGCTGGGAAGGGACAGGGGTCCTACAATGAGCAGTTCTTC.

A single count supports this clonotype. The gene calls are TRBV12-3 or TRBV12-4 and TRBJ2-4, with 9 nucleotides matching TRBD1. V lost 4 bases to trimming and J lost 2 bases; unmatched junction nucleotides: 9. This CDR3 comprises 17 residues. The CDR3 DNA reads TGTGCCAGCAGTTCATCCGACAGGGGGGAGACCAAAAACATTCAGTACTTC. Translation gives CASSSSDRGETKNIQYF.

The V gene is TRBV9, the J gene TRBJ1-3; D uncertain. CDR1 SGDLS and CDR2 YYNGEE come from the germline V gene. CDR3 length equals 13 residues. V was pared by 6 bases and J by 1 base, with 8 bases between. The CDR3 sequence is CASNSGSGNTIYF. DNA for the CDR3: TGTGCCAGCAATTCTGGTTCTGGAAACACCATATATTTT.

The chain joins TRBV20-1 to TRBJ2-7; 12 bases are shared with TRBD2. Germline V lookup: CDR1 DFQATT, CDR2 SNEGSKA (reference sequence). This CDR3 contains 16 residues. Unmatched junction bases numbered 7, after V lost 0 bases and J lost 4 bases. The DNA for the CDR3 is TGCAGTGCTAGAGATTGGGCTAGCGGGGGGGCTTACGAGCAGTACTTC. Translation: CSARDWASGGAYEQYF.

This clonotype came up many times. The genes are TRBV20-1 and TRBJ2-7; TRBD1 might be the D (7 bases). CDR3 size: 14 residues. Between the trimmed V and J ends, which lost 2 bases and 4 bases, there was a span of 15 bases. Germline V gene sequence: CDR1 DFQATT, CDR2 SNEGSKA (reference sequence). The CDR3 loop is CSARRQGGGYEQYV. In DNA form, the CDR3 reads TGCAGTGCTAGACGGCAGGGGGGTGGGTACGAGCAGTACGTC.

The chain has TRBV7-8 and TRBJ2-1; 7 bases fit TRBD2. The CDR3 totals 15 residues. Germline CDR1 SGHVS, CDR2 FQNEAQ. With V trimmed by 0 bases and J by 6 bases, 5 bases remained unmatched. The CDR3, as DNA: TGTGCCAGCAGCTTAGCTAGGGCTAGCGGCAATGAGCAGTTCTTC. Its protein is CASSLARASGNEQFF.

The chain uses TRBV12-3 or TRBV12-4 and TRBJ1-1, with no clear D. V shed 7 bases and J shed 0 bases, with 21 bases lying between them. The CDR3 is 17 amino acids. For the CDR3, the DNA is TGTGCCAGCACTCCGGAACCCGGCGGAGTCATGAACACTGAAGCTTTCTTT. As protein: CASTPEPGGVMNTEAFF.

The genes are TRBV12-3 or TRBV12-4 and TRBJ1-6; D is uncertain. There are 15 residues in the CDR3. The V and J ends lost 1 base and 3 bases respectively, with 7 bases between them. This CDR3 is CASSLEGRYNSPLHF. The CDR3 DNA follows: TGTGCCAGCAGTTTAGAGGGTCGCTATAATTCACCCCTCCACTTT.

This clonotype was seen ten or more times. V and J are TRBV6-4 and TRBJ2-3; D uncertain. Germline CDR1 reads MRHNA; CDR2 reads SNTAGT. The CDR3 contains 13 residues. The V end lost 8 bases, the J end lost 2 bases, and 11 bases lay between the germline ends. CDR3: CASGSSSTDTQYF. Here the CDR3 DNA reads TGTGCCAGCGGTTCCTCCTCCACAGATACGCAGTATTTT.